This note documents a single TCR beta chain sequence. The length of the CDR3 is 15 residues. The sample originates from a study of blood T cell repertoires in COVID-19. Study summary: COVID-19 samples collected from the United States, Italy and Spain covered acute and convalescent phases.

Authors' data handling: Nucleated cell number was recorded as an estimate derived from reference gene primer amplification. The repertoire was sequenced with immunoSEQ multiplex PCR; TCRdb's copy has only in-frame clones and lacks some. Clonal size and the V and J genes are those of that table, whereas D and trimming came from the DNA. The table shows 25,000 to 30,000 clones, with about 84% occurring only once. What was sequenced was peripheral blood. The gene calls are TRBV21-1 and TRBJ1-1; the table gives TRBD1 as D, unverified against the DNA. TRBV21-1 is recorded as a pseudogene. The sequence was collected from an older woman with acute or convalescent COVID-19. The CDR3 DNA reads TGTGCCAGCAGCAATAACCAGGGGGTAAACGCTGAAGCTTTCTTT. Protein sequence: CASSNNQGVNAEAFF.